A selection of T cell receptor beta chains follows, all from one sample in a study of Ad26.COV2.S vaccination and SARS-CoV-2 variants. The method was immunoSEQ multiplex PCR; TCRdb's version includes in-frame clones alone and lacks a portion of them. The profile shows 300,000 to 350,000 clones, 90% of them singletons. The material sequenced was peripheral blood, taken in a trial of Ad26.COV2.S vaccine versus placebo. All receptors come from a person aged 18-60 years who received the Ad26.COV2.S COVID-19 vaccine or a placebo. CDR3s include the opening cysteine and the closing phenylalanine or tryptophan. The D gene is left open where the match is weak.

v_gene: TRBV30
j_gene: TRBJ1-2
d_gene: .
CDR3nt: TGTGCCTGGACATCGTACAACTATGGCTACACCTTC
CDR3aa: CAWTSYNYGYTF

v_gene: TRBV4-3
j_gene: TRBJ2-1
d_gene: TRBD1
CDR3nt: TGCGCCAGCAGCCAAGCACAGGGGGCGCAGGTCAATGAGCAGTTCTTC
CDR3aa: CASSQAQGAQVNEQFF

v_gene: TRBV7-2
j_gene: TRBJ2-3
d_gene: TRBD2
CDR3nt: TGTGCCAGCAGCCGGACTAGCGGGATCACAGATACGCAGTATTTT
CDR3aa: CASSRTSGITDTQYF

v_gene: TRBV7-2
j_gene: TRBJ2-2
d_gene: .
CDR3nt: TGTGCCAGCAGCCTCCTGGCGTGGCAGGGAGAGTATACCGGGGAGCTGTTTTTT
CDR3aa: CASSLLAWQGEYTGELFF

v_gene: TRBV5-3
j_gene: TRBJ2-3
d_gene: TRBD2
CDR3nt: TGTGCCAGAAGCTTGACGGGACTAGCGGGGGGAACGGTTACGCAGTATTTT
CDR3aa: CARSLTGLAGGTVTQYF

v_gene: TRBV6-2/TRBV6-3
j_gene: TRBJ2-5
d_gene: .
CDR3nt: TGTGCCAGCAGTCGCTCAGGGATCGGCCGGACGCGGCGAGAGACCCAGTACTTC
CDR3aa: CASSRSGIGRTRRETQYF

v_gene: TRBV4-1
j_gene: TRBJ2-6
d_gene: TRBD2
CDR3nt: TGCGCCAGCAGCAAGGGGGGACTAGTTGCAGCCAACGTCCTGACTTTC
CDR3aa: CASSKGGLVAANVLTF

v_gene: TRBV6-2/TRBV6-3
j_gene: TRBJ1-1
d_gene: .
CDR3nt: TGTGCCAGCAGTTACACTGGTTCCTTCGAAGCTTTCTTT
CDR3aa: CASSYTGSFEAFF

v_gene: TRBV2
j_gene: TRBJ2-3
d_gene: .
CDR3nt: TGTGCCAGCGGATGGGGGTTAGACACAGATACGCAGTATTTT
CDR3aa: CASGWGLDTDTQYF

v_gene: TRBV7-9
j_gene: TRBJ1-2
d_gene: TRBD1
CDR3nt: TGTGCCAGCAGCTTATACCGGACAGGGGATTTAGGGGGCTACACCTTC
CDR3aa: CASSLYRTGDLGGYTF

v_gene: TRBV18
j_gene: TRBJ1-3
d_gene: .
CDR3nt: TGTGCCAGCTCACCACCGAACAGGGACGAAAACACCATATATTTT
CDR3aa: CASSPPNRDENTIYF

v_gene: TRBV12-3/TRBV12-4
j_gene: TRBJ1-5
d_gene: .
CDR3nt: TGTGCCAGCAGTTTGACAGGAAATCAGCCCCAGCATTTT
CDR3aa: CASSLTGNQPQHF

v_gene: TRBV24-1
j_gene: TRBJ2-1
d_gene: .
CDR3nt: TGTGCCACCAGTGATTTGCTGGGGAATGAGCAGTTCTTC
CDR3aa: CATSDLLGNEQFF

v_gene: TRBV9
j_gene: TRBJ2-3
d_gene: .
CDR3nt: TGTGCCAGCAGCGGCCCGGAACCCGGGTGGGATACGCAGTATTTT
CDR3aa: CASSGPEPGWDTQYF

v_gene: TRBV19
j_gene: TRBJ1-1
d_gene: TRBD1
CDR3nt: TGTGCCAGTAGTACGCCGACAGGGGGTGTGAACACTGAAGCTTTCTTT
CDR3aa: CASSTPTGGVNTEAFF

v_gene: TRBV28
j_gene: TRBJ1-1
d_gene: .
CDR3nt: TGTGCCAGCAGTCCGCCGGACAGACAGAACACTGAAGCTTTCTTT
CDR3aa: CASSPPDRQNTEAFF

v_gene: TRBV5-1
j_gene: TRBJ1-1
d_gene: TRBD1
CDR3nt: TGCGCCAGCAGCCCGCAGCTGACAGGGGGGGACACTGAAGCTTTCTTT
CDR3aa: CASSPQLTGGDTEAFF

v_gene: TRBV9
j_gene: TRBJ2-6
d_gene: .
CDR3nt: TGTGCCAGCAGCGTAACAGTTCTCTCTGGGGCCAACGTCCTGACTTTC
CDR3aa: CASSVTVLSGANVLTF

v_gene: TRBV5-1
j_gene: TRBJ2-1
d_gene: .
CDR3nt: TGCGCCAGCAGCCTATACAGCAATGAGCAGTTCTTC
CDR3aa: CASSLYSNEQFF

v_gene: TRBV11-2
j_gene: TRBJ1-2
d_gene: .
CDR3nt: TGTGCCAGCAGCTCCTCCACCGGTACCCTCTATGGCTACACCTTC
CDR3aa: CASSSSTGTLYGYTF

v_gene: TRBV7-9
j_gene: TRBJ1-1
d_gene: .
CDR3nt: TGTGCCAGCAGCTTACGGGAAGATGAAGCTTTCTTT
CDR3aa: CASSLREDEAFF

v_gene: TRBV4-1
j_gene: TRBJ2-1
d_gene: TRBD1
CDR3nt: TGCGCCAGCAGCCAGGAGGGACAGGGCGATCGAAAGTCCAATGAGCAGTTCTTC
CDR3aa: CASSQEGQGDRKSNEQFF

v_gene: TRBV7-6
j_gene: TRBJ1-2
d_gene: TRBD1
CDR3nt: TGTGCCAGCAGCTTTGGAACAGGGGCTGGATCCGGCTACACCTTC
CDR3aa: CASSFGTGAGSGYTF

v_gene: TRBV6-1
j_gene: TRBJ2-3
d_gene: .
CDR3nt: TGTGCCAGCAGTGAAAGTTTTGGGGCCGCGGGAGATACGCAGTATTTT
CDR3aa: CASSESFGAAGDTQYF

v_gene: TRBV29-1
j_gene: TRBJ1-2
d_gene: TRBD1
CDR3nt: TGCAGCGCGACAGGGTTGAGAGGCTACACCTTC
CDR3aa: CSATGLRGYTF

v_gene: TRBV4-1
j_gene: TRBJ1-1
d_gene: .
CDR3nt: TGCGCCAGCAGCCCGGTCCCGGGACGGATTCTGAACACTGAAGCTTTCTTT
CDR3aa: CASSPVPGRILNTEAFF

v_gene: TRBV7-9
j_gene: TRBJ1-5
d_gene: .
CDR3nt: TGTGCCAGCAGCTTAGGGGGGTCCGAGCGGCCCCAGCATTTT
CDR3aa: CASSLGGSERPQHF

v_gene: TRBV14
j_gene: TRBJ2-3
d_gene: TRBD2
CDR3nt: TGTAGGACTAGCGGGAGCCAACCCAGAGCTAGCACAGATACGCAGTATTTT
CDR3aa: CRTSGSQPRASTDTQYF